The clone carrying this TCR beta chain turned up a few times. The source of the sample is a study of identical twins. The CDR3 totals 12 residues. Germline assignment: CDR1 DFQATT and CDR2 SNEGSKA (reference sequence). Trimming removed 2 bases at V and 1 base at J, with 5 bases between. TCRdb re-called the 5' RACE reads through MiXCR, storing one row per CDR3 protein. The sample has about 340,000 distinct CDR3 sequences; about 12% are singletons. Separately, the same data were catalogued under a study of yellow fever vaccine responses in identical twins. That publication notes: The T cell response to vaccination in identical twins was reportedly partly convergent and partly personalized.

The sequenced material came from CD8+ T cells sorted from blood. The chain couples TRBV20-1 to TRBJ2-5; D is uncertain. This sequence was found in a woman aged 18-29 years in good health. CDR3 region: CSARTSQETQYF. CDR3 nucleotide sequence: TGCAGTGCTAGAACCAGCCAAGAGACCCAGTACTTC.